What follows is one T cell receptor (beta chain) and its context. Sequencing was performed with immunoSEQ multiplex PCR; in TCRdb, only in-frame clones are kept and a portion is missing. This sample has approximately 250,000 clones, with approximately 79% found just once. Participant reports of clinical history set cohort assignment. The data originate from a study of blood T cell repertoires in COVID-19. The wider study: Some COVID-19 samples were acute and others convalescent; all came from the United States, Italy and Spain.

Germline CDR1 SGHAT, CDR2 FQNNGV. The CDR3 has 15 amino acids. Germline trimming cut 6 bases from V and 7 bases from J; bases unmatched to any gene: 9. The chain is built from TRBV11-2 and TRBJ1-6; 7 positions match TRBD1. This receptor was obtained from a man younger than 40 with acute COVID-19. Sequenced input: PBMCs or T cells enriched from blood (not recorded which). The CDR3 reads CASRNYGGQNSPLHF. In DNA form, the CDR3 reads TGTGCCAGCAGGAATTACGGGGGACAGAATTCACCCCTCCACTTT.